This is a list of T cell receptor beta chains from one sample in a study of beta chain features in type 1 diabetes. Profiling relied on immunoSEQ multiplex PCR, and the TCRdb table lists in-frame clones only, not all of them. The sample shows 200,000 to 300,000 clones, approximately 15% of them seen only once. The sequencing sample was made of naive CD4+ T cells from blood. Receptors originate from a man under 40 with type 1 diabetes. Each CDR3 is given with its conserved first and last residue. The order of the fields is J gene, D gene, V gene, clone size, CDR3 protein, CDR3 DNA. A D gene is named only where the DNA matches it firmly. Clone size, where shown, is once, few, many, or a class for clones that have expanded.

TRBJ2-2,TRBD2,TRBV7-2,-,CASIRGEHTGELFF,TGTGCCAGCATCCGGGGGGAGCACACCGGGGAGCTGTTTTTT
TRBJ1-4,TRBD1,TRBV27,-,CASSFGDRDEKLFF,TGTGCCAGCAGTTTTGGGGACAGGGATGAAAAACTGTTTTTT
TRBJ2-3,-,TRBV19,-,CASARSLSTDTQYF,TGTGCCAGTGCGAGGAGCCTCAGCACAGATACGCAGTATTTT
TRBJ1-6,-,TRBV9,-,CASSPLQGSSYNSPLHF,TGTGCCAGCAGCCCACTACAGGGTAGCTCCTATAATTCACCCCTCCACTTT
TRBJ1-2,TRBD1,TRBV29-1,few,CSVAGTASNYGYTF,TGCAGCGTCGCGGGGACAGCCTCTAACTATGGCTACACCTTC
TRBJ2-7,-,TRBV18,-,CASSPLPSSYEQYF,TGTGCCAGCTCCCCGTTGCCCAGTTCCTACGAGCAGTACTTC
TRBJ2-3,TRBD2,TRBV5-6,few,CASSLTSGGVGDTQYF,TGTGCCAGCAGCTTGACTAGCGGGGGGGTTGGAGATACGCAGTATTTT
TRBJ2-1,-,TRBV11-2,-,CASSQAGKRWDEQFF,TGTGCCAGCAGCCAAGCCGGTAAGCGGTGGGATGAGCAGTTCTTC
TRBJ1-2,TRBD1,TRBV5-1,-,CASSVDRAYGYTF,TGCGCCAGCAGCGTTGACAGGGCCTATGGCTACACCTTC
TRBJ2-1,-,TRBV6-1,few,CASSEAYYNEQFF,TGTGCCAGCAGTGAAGCGTATTACAATGAGCAGTTCTTC
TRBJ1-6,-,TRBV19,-,CASSIEPTGTVSPLHF,TGTGCCAGTAGTATAGAGCCGACAGGTACAGTTTCACCCCTCCACTTT
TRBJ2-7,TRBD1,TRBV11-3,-,CASSLGQGDFYEQYF,TGTGCCAGCAGCTTGGGACAGGGGGACTTCTACGAGCAGTACTTC
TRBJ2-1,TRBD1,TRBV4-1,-,CASSSPRGQGVNEQFF,TGCGCCAGCAGCTCCCCTCGGGGACAGGGGGTCAATGAGCAGTTCTTC
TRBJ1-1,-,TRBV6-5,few,CASSRLLGTEAFF,TGTGCCAGCAGCCGACTACTTGGCACTGAAGCTTTCTTT
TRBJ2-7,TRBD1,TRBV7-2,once,CASSLRRDRGVYEQYF,TGTGCCAGCAGCTTACGGCGGGACAGGGGAGTCTACGAGCAGTACTTC
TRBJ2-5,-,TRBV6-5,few,CASTSIRARQETQYF,TGTGCCAGCACCTCGATCAGGGCCCGCCAAGAGACCCAGTACTTC
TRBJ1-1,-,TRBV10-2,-,CASSEQGGPNTEAFF,TGCGCCAGCAGTGAGCAAGGGGGACCGAACACTGAAGCTTTCTTT
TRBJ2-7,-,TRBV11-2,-,CASTRAAPYEQYF,TGTGCCAGCACCAGGGCAGCCCCTTACGAGCAGTACTTC
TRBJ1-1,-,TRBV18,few,CASSPMGLGETEAFF,TGTGCCAGCTCACCTATGGGGCTTGGAGAAACTGAAGCTTTCTTT
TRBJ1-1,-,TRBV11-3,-,CASSLGTEAFF,TGTGCCAGCAGCTTAGGGACAGAAGCTTTCTTT
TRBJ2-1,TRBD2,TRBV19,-,CASSQSGGAVNEQFF,TGTGCCAGTAGCCAAAGCGGGGGGGCAGTCAATGAGCAGTTCTTC
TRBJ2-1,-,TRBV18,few,CASSPVKPEQFF,TGTGCCAGCTCACCGGTCAAGCCTGAGCAGTTCTTC
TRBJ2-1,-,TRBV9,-,CASSFLQGSSYNEQFF,TGTGCCAGCAGCTTTTTACAGGGCAGCTCCTACAATGAGCAGTTCTTC
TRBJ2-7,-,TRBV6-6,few,CASSYQLGDEQYF,TGTGCCAGCAGTTATCAGCTAGGAGACGAGCAGTACTTC
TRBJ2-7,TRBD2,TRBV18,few,CASSEGLGGAQEQYF,TGTGCCAGCTCAGAAGGTCTCGGGGGGGCTCAGGAGCAGTACTTC
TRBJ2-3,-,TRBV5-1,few,CASSWALTDTQYF,TGCGCCAGCAGCTGGGCGCTCACAGATACGCAGTATTTT
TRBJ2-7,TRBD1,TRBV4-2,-,CASSQESQGAVYEQYF,TGTGCCAGCAGCCAAGAATCGCAGGGGGCGGTCTACGAGCAGTACTTC
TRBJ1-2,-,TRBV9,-,CASSVAAAAYGYTF,TGTGCCAGCAGCGTAGCGGCGGCAGCATATGGCTACACCTTC
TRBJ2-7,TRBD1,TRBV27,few,CASSPGTGASQGFHEQYF,TGTGCCAGCAGTCCCGGGACAGGGGCGTCCCAGGGCTTCCACGAGCAGTACTTC
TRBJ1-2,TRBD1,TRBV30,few,CAWSGKGAKGGYTF,TGTGCCTGGTCGGGAAAGGGGGCGAAGGGTGGCTACACCTTC
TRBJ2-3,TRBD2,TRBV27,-,CASSLGSGRALDTQYF,TGTGCCAGCAGTTTGGGGAGCGGGAGGGCCTTAGATACGCAGTATTTT
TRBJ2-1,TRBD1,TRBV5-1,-,CASSPSGQVYNEQFF,TGCGCCAGCAGCCCATCGGGACAGGTCTACAATGAGCAGTTCTTC
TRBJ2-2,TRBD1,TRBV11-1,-,CASSQGAGPQTGELFF,TGTGCCAGCAGCCAGGGGGCAGGCCCCCAGACCGGGGAGCTGTTTTTT
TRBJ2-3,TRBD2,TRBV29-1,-,CSALGGATDTQYF,TGCAGCGCACTCGGGGGGGCAACAGATACGCAGTATTTT
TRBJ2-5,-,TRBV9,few,CASSATSVGAETQYF,TGTGCCAGCAGCGCAACGAGCGTTGGAGCAGAGACCCAGTACTTC
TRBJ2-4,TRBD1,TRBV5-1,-,CASSQGAEAKNIQYF,TGCGCCAGCAGCCAGGGGGCCGAGGCCAAAAACATTCAGTACTTC
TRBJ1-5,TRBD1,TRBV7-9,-,CASSLGGDREGQPQHF,TGTGCCAGCAGCTTAGGGGGTGACAGGGAAGGTCAGCCCCAGCATTTT
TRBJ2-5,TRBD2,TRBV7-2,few,CASSSRSLAGGWGETQYF,TGTGCCAGCAGCTCGCGAAGCCTAGCGGGAGGGTGGGGAGAGACCCAGTACTTC
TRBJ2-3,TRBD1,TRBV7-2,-,CASSLWAGGEDTQYF,TGTGCCAGCAGCCTCTGGGCAGGGGGTGAAGATACGCAGTATTTT
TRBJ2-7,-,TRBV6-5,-,CASSPPSSYEQYF,TGTGCCAGCAGCCCCCCGAGCTCCTACGAGCAGTACTTC
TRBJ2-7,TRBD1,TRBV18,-,CASSPQGAFPPTYEQYF,TGTGCCAGCTCACCACAGGGGGCCTTCCCTCCAACCTACGAGCAGTACTTC
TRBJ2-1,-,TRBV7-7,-,CASSSVSGVNEQFF,TGTGCCAGCAGCTCAGTCTCAGGGGTGAATGAGCAGTTCTTC
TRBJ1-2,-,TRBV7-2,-,CASSRTEYGYTF,TGTGCCAGCAGCCGGACAGAGTATGGCTACACCTTC
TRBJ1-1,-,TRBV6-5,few,CASVPPGGMKTEAFF,TGTGCCAGCGTCCCCCCAGGAGGCATGAAAACTGAAGCTTTCTTT
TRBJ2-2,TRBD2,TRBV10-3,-,CAISDSGLAGDMELFF,TGTGCCATCAGTGACTCCGGACTAGCGGGAGATATGGAGCTGTTTTTT
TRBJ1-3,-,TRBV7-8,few,CASKAGTSGNTIYF,TGTGCCAGCAAGGCAGGAACCTCTGGAAACACCATATATTTT
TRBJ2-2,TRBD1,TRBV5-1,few,CASSSGTGGNTGELFF,TGCGCCAGCAGCTCCGGGACAGGGGGGAACACCGGGGAGCTGTTTTTT
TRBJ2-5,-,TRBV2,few,CASSEQQETQYF,TGTGCCAGCAGTGAACAGCAAGAGACCCAGTACTTC
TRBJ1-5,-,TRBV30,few,CAWSDGQRNQPQHF,TGTGCCTGGAGTGACGGACAGCGAAATCAGCCCCAGCATTTT
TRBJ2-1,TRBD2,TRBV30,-,CAWSVPLAGGYNEQFF,TGTGCCTGGAGTGTACCCCTAGCGGGAGGCTACAATGAGCAGTTCTTC
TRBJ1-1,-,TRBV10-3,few,CAIKGGDTEAFF,TGTGCCATCAAGGGCGGGGACACTGAAGCTTTCTTT
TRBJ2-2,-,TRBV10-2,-,CASNGKGRVFF,TGCGCCAGCAACGGGAAGGGTAGGGTGTTTTTT
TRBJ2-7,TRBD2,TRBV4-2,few,CASSQAGLAGTYEQYF,TGTGCCAGCAGCCAAGCGGGACTAGCGGGGACCTACGAGCAGTACTTC
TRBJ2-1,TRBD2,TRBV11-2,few,CASSLTRLATSYNEQFF,TGTGCCAGCAGCTTAACCCGACTAGCGACGAGTTACAATGAGCAGTTCTTC
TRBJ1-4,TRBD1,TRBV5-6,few,CASSMGQGEKLFF,TGTGCCAGCAGCATGGGACAGGGTGAAAAACTGTTTTTT
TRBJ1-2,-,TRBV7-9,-,CASSLGATEGYGYTF,TGTGCCAGCAGCTTAGGGGCTACCGAAGGCTATGGCTACACCTTC
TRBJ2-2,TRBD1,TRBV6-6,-,CASSIGTDFTGELFF,TGTGCCAGCAGTATCGGGACAGACTTCACCGGGGAGCTGTTTTTT